This is a list of T cell receptor beta chains from one sample in a study of blood T cell repertoires in COVID-19. The method was immunoSEQ multiplex PCR; TCRdb's version includes in-frame clones alone and lacks a portion of them. The sample lists around 200,000 clones, around 85% seen once, with under 0.9% in the top ten. Material: peripheral blood. The receptors were sampled from a middle-aged man with acute or convalescent COVID-19. The CDR3 runs from the conserved cysteine through the conserved F or W. D genes are given only for firm matches. Not every row has a clone size; where given, it reads once, few, many or a size class.

d_call: -; j_call: TRBJ2-1; v_call: TRBV20-1; clone_size: -; cdr3_aa: CSVAEQFF; cdr3_nt: TGCAGTGTAGCTGAGCAGTTCTTC
d_call: TRBD1; j_call: TRBJ1-1; v_call: TRBV6-4; clone_size: -; cdr3_aa: CASSPDRGDEAFF; cdr3_nt: TGTGCCAGCAGTCCGGACAGGGGCGACGAAGCTTTCTTT
d_call: TRBD1; j_call: TRBJ2-3; v_call: TRBV7-9; clone_size: -; cdr3_aa: CASCSGTGSFGDTQYF; cdr3_nt: TGTGCCAGCTGCTCCGGGACAGGATCCTTTGGGGATACGCAGTATTTT
d_call: -; j_call: TRBJ2-2; v_call: TRBV21-1; clone_size: -; cdr3_aa: CASSRKGKRGQKNTGELFF; cdr3_nt: TGTGCCAGCAGCAGAAAGGGTAAGAGGGGACAGAAGAACACCGGGGAGCTGTTTTTT
d_call: TRBD1; j_call: TRBJ2-7; v_call: TRBV29-1; clone_size: once; cdr3_aa: CSVAGTGERYEQYF; cdr3_nt: TGCAGCGTTGCCGGGACAGGGGAACGGTACGAGCAGTACTTC
d_call: TRBD1; j_call: TRBJ1-4; v_call: TRBV5-1; clone_size: -; cdr3_aa: CASSFGQGAREKLFF; cdr3_nt: TGCGCCAGCAGCTTCGGACAGGGGGCACGCGAAAAACTGTTTTTT
d_call: TRBD1; j_call: TRBJ1-5; v_call: TRBV7-8; clone_size: -; cdr3_aa: CASSLEGRGIGQPQHF; cdr3_nt: TGTGCCAGCAGCTTAGAGGGCAGGGGGATCGGCCAGCCCCAGCATTTT
d_call: -; j_call: TRBJ2-7; v_call: TRBV7-2; clone_size: -; cdr3_aa: CASGDRLPSYEQYF; cdr3_nt: TGTGCCAGCGGCGACAGGCTCCCTTCCTACGAGCAGTACTTC
d_call: TRBD2; j_call: TRBJ2-5; v_call: TRBV27; clone_size: -; cdr3_aa: CASSFGGSWTSGVQETQYF; cdr3_nt: TGTGCCAGCAGTTTCGGGGGGTCCTGGACTAGCGGGGTCCAAGAGACCCAGTACTTC
d_call: -; j_call: TRBJ2-3; v_call: TRBV7-3; clone_size: -; cdr3_aa: CASSPPGVGSTDTQYF; cdr3_nt: TGTGCCAGCAGCCCCCCAGGGGTAGGGAGCACAGATACGCAGTATTTT
d_call: -; j_call: TRBJ2-7; v_call: TRBV18; clone_size: -; cdr3_aa: CASSPSNSWDIRRYEQYF; cdr3_nt: TGTGCCAGCTCACCTTCCAACAGTTGGGACATCCGGAGGTACGAGCAGTACTTC
d_call: TRBD1; j_call: TRBJ2-3; v_call: TRBV6-2/TRBV6-3; clone_size: -; cdr3_aa: CASSPHRTGVEDTQYF; cdr3_nt: TGTGCCAGCAGCCCCCATCGGACAGGGGTCGAAGATACGCAGTATTTT
d_call: -; j_call: TRBJ1-1; v_call: TRBV19; clone_size: -; cdr3_aa: CASEPGTMNTEAFF; cdr3_nt: TGTGCCAGTGAGCCCGGGACAATGAACACTGAAGCTTTCTTT
d_call: -; j_call: TRBJ2-3; v_call: TRBV28; clone_size: -; cdr3_aa: CASRGLTQYF; cdr3_nt: TGTGCCAGCCGGGGTCTAACGCAGTATTTT
d_call: -; j_call: TRBJ2-5; v_call: TRBV10-3; clone_size: -; cdr3_aa: CAIRQGPEETQYF; cdr3_nt: TGTGCCATCAGGCAGGGGCCCGAAGAGACCCAGTACTTC
d_call: -; j_call: TRBJ2-1; v_call: TRBV3-1/TRBV3-2; clone_size: once; cdr3_aa: CASSQIFDEQFF; cdr3_nt: TGTGCCAGCAGCCAAATCTTCGATGAGCAGTTCTTC
d_call: TRBD2; j_call: TRBJ2-5; v_call: TRBV11-2; clone_size: -; cdr3_aa: CASSQTSGEAETQYF; cdr3_nt: TGTGCCAGCAGCCAGACTAGCGGCGAGGCGGAGACCCAGTACTTC
d_call: TRBD2; j_call: TRBJ2-7; v_call: TRBV11-2; clone_size: -; cdr3_aa: CASSSPGLAGAEQYF; cdr3_nt: TGTGCCAGCAGCTCCCCGGGACTAGCGGGAGCCGAGCAGTACTTC
d_call: TRBD2; j_call: TRBJ2-5; v_call: TRBV4-1; clone_size: -; cdr3_aa: CASSQSGSLETQYF; cdr3_nt: TGCGCCAGCAGCCAGAGCGGGAGCTTAGAGACCCAGTACTTC
d_call: -; j_call: TRBJ2-1; v_call: TRBV7-9; clone_size: -; cdr3_aa: CASSFGLYNEQFF; cdr3_nt: TGTGCCAGCAGCTTCGGACTCTACAATGAGCAGTTCTTC
d_call: TRBD2; j_call: TRBJ2-2; v_call: TRBV19; clone_size: once; cdr3_aa: CASTIISSGSGELFF; cdr3_nt: TGTGCCAGTACCATTATTTCTAGCGGGAGCGGGGAGCTGTTTTTT
d_call: TRBD1; j_call: TRBJ1-2; v_call: TRBV25-1; clone_size: -; cdr3_aa: CASSPLDRASYTF; cdr3_nt: TGTGCCAGCAGTCCTCTTGACAGGGCCAGCTACACCTTC
d_call: TRBD2; j_call: TRBJ2-3; v_call: TRBV19; clone_size: -; cdr3_aa: CASSIDSPLAGGTDTQYF; cdr3_nt: TGTGCCAGTAGTATAGATTCCCCACTAGCGGGGGGGACAGATACGCAGTATTTT
d_call: -; j_call: TRBJ2-3; v_call: TRBV9; clone_size: -; cdr3_aa: CASSVADTQYF; cdr3_nt: TGTGCCAGCAGCGTGGCCGATACGCAGTATTTT
d_call: -; j_call: TRBJ1-1; v_call: TRBV3-1/TRBV3-2; clone_size: -; cdr3_aa: CASSQGYGQGGHTEAFF; cdr3_nt: TGTGCCAGCAGCCAAGGGTACGGGCAAGGAGGACACACTGAAGCTTTCTTT
d_call: TRBD2; j_call: TRBJ2-3; v_call: TRBV10-3; clone_size: -; cdr3_aa: CAISESISGASTDTQYF; cdr3_nt: TGTGCCATCAGTGAGTCCATCAGCGGGGCTAGCACAGATACGCAGTATTTT
d_call: TRBD2; j_call: TRBJ2-7; v_call: TRBV28; clone_size: -; cdr3_aa: CASSFLAGGGREQYF; cdr3_nt: TGTGCCAGCAGTTTCTTAGCGGGAGGGGGGCGCGAGCAGTACTTC
d_call: TRBD1; j_call: TRBJ1-5; v_call: TRBV28; clone_size: -; cdr3_aa: CASSLSDRNLQPQHF; cdr3_nt: TGTGCCAGCAGTTTATCGGACAGGAATTTACAGCCCCAGCATTTT
d_call: TRBD1; j_call: TRBJ1-1; v_call: TRBV28; clone_size: -; cdr3_aa: CASSSYRGHTEAFF; cdr3_nt: TGTGCCAGCAGTAGTTACAGGGGGCACACTGAAGCTTTCTTT
d_call: TRBD2; j_call: TRBJ2-7; v_call: TRBV5-1; clone_size: -; cdr3_aa: CASSAGTSGEQYF; cdr3_nt: TGCGCCAGCAGCGCAGGGACTAGCGGGGAGCAGTACTTC
d_call: TRBD2; j_call: TRBJ2-6; v_call: TRBV6-4; clone_size: -; cdr3_aa: CASSDGSSSGSTGANVLTF; cdr3_nt: TGTGCCAGCAGTGACGGTAGCTCTAGCGGGAGCACTGGGGCCAACGTCCTGACTTTC
d_call: TRBD2; j_call: TRBJ2-3; v_call: TRBV11-3; clone_size: -; cdr3_aa: CASSLVSGGTDTQYF; cdr3_nt: TGTGCCAGCAGCTTAGTTAGCGGGGGCACAGATACGCAGTATTTT
d_call: TRBD1; j_call: TRBJ2-7; v_call: TRBV7-9; clone_size: -; cdr3_aa: CASSLSTGVGEQYF; cdr3_nt: TGTGCCAGCAGCTTATCAACAGGGGTGGGGGAGCAGTACTTC
d_call: TRBD1; j_call: TRBJ1-6; v_call: TRBV4-3; clone_size: -; cdr3_aa: CASSPRAGTGDFPLHF; cdr3_nt: TGCGCCAGCAGCCCCCGGGCCGGGACAGGGGATTTCCCCCTCCACTTT
d_call: TRBD1; j_call: TRBJ2-7; v_call: TRBV6-2/TRBV6-3; clone_size: -; cdr3_aa: CASSYLPGTGVYEQYF; cdr3_nt: TGTGCCAGCAGTTACTTGCCCGGGACAGGGGTCTACGAGCAGTACTTC
d_call: TRBD2; j_call: TRBJ2-5; v_call: TRBV7-8; clone_size: -; cdr3_aa: CASSFGREGLVGETQYF; cdr3_nt: TGTGCCAGCAGCTTCGGGCGGGAGGGCCTAGTCGGGGAGACCCAGTACTTC
d_call: TRBD2; j_call: TRBJ2-7; v_call: TRBV28; clone_size: once; cdr3_aa: CASSFSIGLAVAYEQYF; cdr3_nt: TGTGCCAGCAGTTTCTCCATAGGGCTAGCGGTTGCCTACGAGCAGTACTTC
d_call: -; j_call: TRBJ2-2; v_call: TRBV12-3/TRBV12-4; clone_size: -; cdr3_aa: CASSFGEVGELFF; cdr3_nt: TGTGCCAGCAGTTTTGGCGAGGTGGGGGAGCTGTTTTTT
d_call: -; j_call: TRBJ1-2; v_call: TRBV19; clone_size: once; cdr3_aa: CASRGEAGGYTF; cdr3_nt: TGTGCCAGTCGGGGGGAGGCTGGTGGCTACACCTTC
d_call: -; j_call: TRBJ1-5; v_call: TRBV19; clone_size: -; cdr3_aa: CASISGGSNQPQHF; cdr3_nt: TGTGCCAGTATCTCTGGAGGGAGCAATCAGCCCCAGCATTTT